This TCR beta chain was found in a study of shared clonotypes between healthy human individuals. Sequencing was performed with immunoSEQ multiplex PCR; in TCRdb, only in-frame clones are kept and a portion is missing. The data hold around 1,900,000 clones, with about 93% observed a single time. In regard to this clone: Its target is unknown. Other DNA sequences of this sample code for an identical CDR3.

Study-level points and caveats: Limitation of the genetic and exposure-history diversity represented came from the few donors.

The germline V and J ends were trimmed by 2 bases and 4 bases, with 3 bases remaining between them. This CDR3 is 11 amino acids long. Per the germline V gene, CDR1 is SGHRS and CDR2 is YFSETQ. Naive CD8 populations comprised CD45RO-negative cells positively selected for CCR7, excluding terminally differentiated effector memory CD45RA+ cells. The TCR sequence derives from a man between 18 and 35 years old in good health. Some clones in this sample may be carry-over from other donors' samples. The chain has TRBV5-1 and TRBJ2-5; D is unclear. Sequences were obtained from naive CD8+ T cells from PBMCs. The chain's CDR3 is CASSFRETQYF. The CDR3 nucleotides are TGCGCCAGCAGCTTCAGAGAGACCCAGTACTTC.